The present TCR beta chain was sequenced within a study of blood T cell repertoires in COVID-19. Study context: The United States, Italy and Spain were the sources of the acute and convalescent COVID-19 samples. Sample material is recorded as cDNA or gDNA derived from T cells, B-cell-depleted T cells, or PBMCs.

The CDR3 length is 19 residues. Per germline, CDR1 SGDLS and CDR2 YYNGEE. V lost 3 bases and J lost 3; bases outside the gene matches: 15. The authors' processing: The assay estimated nucleated cells by amplifying reference gene primers. Some clones are missing from TCRdb's copy, which holds only in-frame ones; the method was immunoSEQ multiplex PCR. The D gene and trimming were derived from the DNA, and the V and J assignments and clone size from that table. This sample has roughly 100,000 clones, with about four fifths found just once. This receptor was taken from a woman of 80 years or more with active or convalescent COVID-19. The V and J genes are TRBV9 and TRBJ1-1; 12 bases are shared with TRBD1. The sequenced sample was peripheral blood. The CDR3 coding sequence is TGTGCCAGCAGCGCAGGACGGGACAGGGGGCGGCGGAGTGACACTGAAGCTTTCTTT. Its translation is CASSAGRDRGRRSDTEAFF.